This T cell receptor (beta chain) was profiled in a study of T cells in Graves' hyperthyroidism and ophthalmopathy. RNA transcripts provided the source from which TCR beta CDR3 regions were amplified. The HTBI primer set was used in a first-round RT-PCR of the TCR CDR3. TCRdb called the multiplex PCR reads again in MiXCR, with one record for every CDR3 protein. The repertoire holds about 540,000 distinct CDR3 sequences, approximately 44% seen once, with around 7.7% in the top ten. The V and J ends lost 3 bases and 7 bases respectively, with 15 bases between them. Germline V CDR1 and CDR2: LNHNV, YYDKDF (reference sequence). The CDR3 is 14 amino acids.

The chain uses TRBV15 and TRBJ1-2; TRBD1 is a possible D gene (5 bases). The specimen sequenced was peripheral blood or thyroid tissue (not recorded which). The sequence was collected from a young woman with Graves' hyperthyroidism. In nucleotides, the CDR3 is TGTGCCACCAGCAGCTTATCAGGGTACAGTGGCTACACCTTC. It is translated as CATSSLSGYSGYTF.